This TCR beta chain derives from a study of cytomegalovirus exposure and HLA in healthy donors. Overall study: HLA-typed donors contributed around 82 million unique TCRs, which were held in an early data release.

CDR1 and CDR2 (germline): SGHDT, YYEEEE. V lost 2 bases to trimming and J lost 5 bases, with 19 bases between them. The CDR3 has 16 residues. General observations from the study: The study labeled more than 150 TCR beta chains cytomegalovirus-associated. Across donors, presence/absence analyses took sequencing depth to be roughly uniform.

This PCR relied on a set of 60 Vbeta primers and 13 Jbeta primers. Generated by immunoSEQ multiplex PCR, the TCRdb table keeps only in-frame clones and is missing some. The sample yields 110,000 or so clones, around 68% seen once. Comment on this clone: Antigen unknown.

J is TRBJ2-5 and V is TRBV5-6; D may be TRBD2 (6 bases). The clonotype was recovered from a woman between 40 and 50 years old in good health and CMV-seropositive. The sample was PBMCs. CDR3 nucleotides: TGTGCCAGCAGCTTCGAGGGAGGCAGGGTTAGGGAGACCCAGTACTTC. It codes for CASSFEGGRVRETQYF.